A single T cell receptor beta chain is shown here with its context. Its cognate antigen is unknown. This record comes from a study of T cell responses to AZD1222 COVID-19 vaccine. Study-level points and caveats: It was only after the peak T cell response that any repertoires were sampled.

This CDR3 has 14 residues. Germline loops: CDR1 SGHTA, CDR2 FQGNSA. The V gene lost 0 bases and the J gene lost 9 bases, with 11 bases spanning the gap. TCRdb's table, derived via immunoSEQ multiplex PCR, lists solely in-frame clones and lacks some. The table records 150,000 to 200,000 clones, about 95% of them present only once. Material: peripheral blood, obtained on day 0 of AZD1222 vaccination. This rearrangement joins TRBV7-2 to TRBJ2-2, with a tentative D call TRBD1 (5 bases). This receptor was taken from an adult in good health. CDR3 region: CASSLAWRTRELFF. DNA of the CDR3: TGTGCCAGCAGCTTAGCTTGGCGGACAAGGGAGCTGTTTTTT. The entire variable domain, with the rest obtained from reference TRBV7-2 and TRBJ2-2, is as follows: GAGVSQSPSNKVTEKGKDVELRCDPISGHTALYWYRQSLGQGLEFLIYFQGNSAPDKSGLPSDRFSAERTGGSVSTLTIQRTQQEDSAVYLCASSLAWRTRELFFGEGSRLTVL.